The 5 T cell receptor beta chains listed next were all sequenced from one sample in a study of shared clonotypes between healthy human individuals. Generated by immunoSEQ multiplex PCR, the TCRdb table keeps only in-frame clones and is missing some. The sample records over a million clones, roughly 97% being singletons. Sequencing was performed on naive CD4+ T cells sorted from blood. Subset of the sample: CD45RA+ positively selected. These receptors were collected from a man aged 25 to 45 in good health.

This sequence joins TRBV4-1 and TRBJ2-5, with D possibly TRBD2 on 6 matching bases. V lost 2 bases to trimming and J lost 5 bases, with 15 bases between them. The germline V gene encodes CDR1 MGHRA and CDR2 YSYEKL. The CDR3 is 15 residues long. In nucleotides, the CDR3 is TGCGCCAGCAGCCAAACCGGGACTTACAGGGAGACCCAGTACTTC. Protein sequence: CASSQTGTYRETQYF.

V and J are TRBV7-9 and TRBJ2-1; 12 bases line up with TRBD2. The germline V gene has CDR1 SEHNR and CDR2 FQNEAQ (reference sequence). The CDR3 contains 16 residues. The V gene end was trimmed by 1 base and the J gene end by 10 bases; junction bases not matched to a gene: 8. In nucleotides, the CDR3 is TGTGCCAGCAGCTTAGAACGGACTAGCGGGATTAGAGAGCAGTTCTTC. It codes for CASSLERTSGIREQFF.

This clone was picked up one time. The chain recombines TRBV5-8 with TRBJ2-3; the match to TRBD2 covers 13 bases. Trimming at V came to 4 bases and at J to 3 bases, leaving 11 bases not matched to a gene. CDR1 SGHTS and CDR2 YDEGEE come from the germline V gene. CDR3 length: 18 amino acids. CDR3: CASSPTILAGGFTDTQYF. The CDR3 nucleotides are TGTGCCAGCAGCCCCACGATACTAGCGGGAGGGTTTACAGATACGCAGTATTTT.

V gene TRBV28 combines with J gene TRBJ2-7, with TRBD1 matching over 8 bases. This CDR3 is built from 16 residues. The ends lost 3 bases at V and 2 bases at J; junction bases unmatched: 9. The germline gives CDR1 MDHEN, CDR2 SYDVKM. The DNA of the CDR3 is TGTGCCAGCAGTTTCCGCGTGGACAGGGCAACCTACGAGCAGTACTTC. Translation gives CASSFRVDRATYEQYF.

CDR3 loop: CASSMNPSEEKLFF. The CDR3 DNA sequence: TGTGCCAGCAGCATGAACCCATCAGAGGAAAAACTGTTTTTT. The chain carries TRBV9 and TRBJ1-4; D gene uncertain. The CDR3 spans 14 residues. V lost 4 bases to trimming and J lost 8 bases, with 15 bases between them. Per germline, CDR1 SGDLS and CDR2 YYNGEE.